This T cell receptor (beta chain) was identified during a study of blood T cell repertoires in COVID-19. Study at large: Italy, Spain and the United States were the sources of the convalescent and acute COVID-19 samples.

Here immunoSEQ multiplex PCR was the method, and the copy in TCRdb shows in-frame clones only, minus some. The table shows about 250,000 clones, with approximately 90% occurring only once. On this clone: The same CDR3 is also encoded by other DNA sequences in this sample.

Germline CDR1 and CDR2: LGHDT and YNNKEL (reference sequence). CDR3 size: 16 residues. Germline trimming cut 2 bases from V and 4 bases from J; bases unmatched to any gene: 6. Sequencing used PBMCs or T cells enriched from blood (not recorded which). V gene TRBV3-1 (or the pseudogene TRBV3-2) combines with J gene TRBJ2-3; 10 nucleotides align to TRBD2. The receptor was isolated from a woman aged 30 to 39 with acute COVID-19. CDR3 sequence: CASSQLLAGLADTQYF. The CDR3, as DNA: TGTGCCAGCAGCCAACTACTAGCGGGATTGGCAGATACGCAGTATTTT.